This T cell receptor beta chain was sequenced during a study of blood T cell repertoires in COVID-19. Study as a whole: Sites in the United States, Italy and Spain provided acute and convalescent COVID-19 samples. Sample material is recorded as cDNA or gDNA derived from T cells, B-cell-depleted T cells, or PBMCs.

As handled by the study authors: The assay estimated nucleated cells by amplifying reference gene primers. Clones were read by immunoSEQ multiplex PCR, and TCRdb kept only the in-frame ones, dropping some. V and J calls plus clone size are reproduced from that table; the DNA served to infer D and trimming. Here the sample spans approximately 100,000 clones, 80% to 95% being singletons. Germline lookup yields CDR1 SGHVS and CDR2 FNYEAQ. V was clipped by 5 bases and J by 2 bases; unmatched bases: 5. CDR3 length: 15 amino acids. Sequencing was done on a sample of peripheral blood. This TCR came from a man over 45 with active COVID-19. V gene TRBV7-6 combines with J gene TRBJ1-3, with 8 bases fitting TRBD1. CDR3 in amino acids: CASSPATGAGNTIYF. For the CDR3, the DNA is TGTGCCAGCAGCCCGGCGACAGGGGCTGGAAACACCATATATTTT. Filled out from reference TRBV7-6 and TRBJ1-3, the complete variable domain reads GAGVSQSPRYKVTKRGQDVALRCDPISGHVSLYWYRQALGQGPEFLTYFNYEAQQDKSGLPNDRFSAERPEGSISTLTIQRTEQRDSAMYRCASSPATGAGNTIYFGEGSWLTVV.